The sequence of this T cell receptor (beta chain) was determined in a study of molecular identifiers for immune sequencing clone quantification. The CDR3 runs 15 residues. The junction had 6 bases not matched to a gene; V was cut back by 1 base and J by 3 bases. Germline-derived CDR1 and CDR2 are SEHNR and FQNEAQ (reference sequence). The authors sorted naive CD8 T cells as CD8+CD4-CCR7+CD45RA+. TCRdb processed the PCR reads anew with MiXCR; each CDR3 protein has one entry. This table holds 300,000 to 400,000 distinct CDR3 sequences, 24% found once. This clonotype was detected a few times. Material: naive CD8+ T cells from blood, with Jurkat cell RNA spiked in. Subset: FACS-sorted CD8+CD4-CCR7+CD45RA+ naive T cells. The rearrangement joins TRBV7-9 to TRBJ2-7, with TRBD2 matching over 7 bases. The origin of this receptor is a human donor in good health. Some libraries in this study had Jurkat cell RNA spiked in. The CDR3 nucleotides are TGTGCCAGCAGCTTAGTAGCTAGCGGAAACTACGAGCAGTACTTC. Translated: CASSLVASGNYEQYF.